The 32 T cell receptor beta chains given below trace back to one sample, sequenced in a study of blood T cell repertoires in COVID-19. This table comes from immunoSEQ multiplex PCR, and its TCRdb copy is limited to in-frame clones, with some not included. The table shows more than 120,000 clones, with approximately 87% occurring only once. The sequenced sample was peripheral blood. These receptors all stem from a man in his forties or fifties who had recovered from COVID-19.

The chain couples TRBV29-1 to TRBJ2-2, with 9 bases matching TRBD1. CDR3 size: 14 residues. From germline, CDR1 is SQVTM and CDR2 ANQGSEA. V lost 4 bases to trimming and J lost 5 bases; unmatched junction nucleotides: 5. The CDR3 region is CSVGGQGATGELFF. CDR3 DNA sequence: TGCAGCGTTGGGGGACAGGGTGCAACCGGGGAGCTGTTTTTT.

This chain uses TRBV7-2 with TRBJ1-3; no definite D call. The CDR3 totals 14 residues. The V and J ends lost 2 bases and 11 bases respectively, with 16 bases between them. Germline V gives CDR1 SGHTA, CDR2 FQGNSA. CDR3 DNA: TGTGCCAGCAGCTTACTCTCCCGGACTCATTCCATATATTTT. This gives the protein CASSLLSRTHSIYF. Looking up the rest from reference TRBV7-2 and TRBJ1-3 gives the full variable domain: GAGVSQSPSNKVTEKGKDVELRCDPISGHTALYWYRQSLGQGLEFLIYFQGNSAPDKSGLPSDRFSAERTGGSVSTLTIQRTQQEDSAVYLCASSLLSRTHSIYFGEGSWLTVV.

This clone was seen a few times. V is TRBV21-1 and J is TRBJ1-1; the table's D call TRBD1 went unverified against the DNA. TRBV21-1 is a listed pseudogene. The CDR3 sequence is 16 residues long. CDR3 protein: CASSKLGRAPNTEAFF. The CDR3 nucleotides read TGTGCCAGCAGCAAACTGGGCAGGGCCCCGAACACTGAAGCTTTCTTT.

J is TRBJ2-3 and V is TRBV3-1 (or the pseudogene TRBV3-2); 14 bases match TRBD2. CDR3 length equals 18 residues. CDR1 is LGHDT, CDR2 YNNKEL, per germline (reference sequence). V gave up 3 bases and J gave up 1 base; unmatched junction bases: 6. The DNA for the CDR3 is TGTGCCAGCAGCCAGGAAGGACTAGCGGGGGGTGGCACAGATACGCAGTATTTT. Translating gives CASSQEGLAGGGTDTQYF.

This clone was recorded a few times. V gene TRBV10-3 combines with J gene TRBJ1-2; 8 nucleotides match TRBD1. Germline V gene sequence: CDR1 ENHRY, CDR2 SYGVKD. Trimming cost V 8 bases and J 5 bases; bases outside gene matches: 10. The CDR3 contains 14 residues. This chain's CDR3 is CAISGQGMRYGYTF. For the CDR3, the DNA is TGTGCCATCTCCGGACAGGGCATGCGTTATGGCTACACCTTC.

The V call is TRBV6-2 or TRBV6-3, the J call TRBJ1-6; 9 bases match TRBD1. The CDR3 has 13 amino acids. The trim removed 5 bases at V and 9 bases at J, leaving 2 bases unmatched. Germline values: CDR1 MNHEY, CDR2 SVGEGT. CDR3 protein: CASSRDRVSPLHF. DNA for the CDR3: TGTGCCAGCAGTCGGGACAGGGTTTCACCCCTCCACTTT.

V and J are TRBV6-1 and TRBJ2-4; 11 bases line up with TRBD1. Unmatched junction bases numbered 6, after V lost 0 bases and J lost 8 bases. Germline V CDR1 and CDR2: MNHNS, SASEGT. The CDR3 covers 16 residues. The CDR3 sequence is CASSEAGGTGGYIQYF. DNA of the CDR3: TGTGCCAGCAGTGAAGCGGGGGGGACAGGGGGTTACATTCAGTACTTC.

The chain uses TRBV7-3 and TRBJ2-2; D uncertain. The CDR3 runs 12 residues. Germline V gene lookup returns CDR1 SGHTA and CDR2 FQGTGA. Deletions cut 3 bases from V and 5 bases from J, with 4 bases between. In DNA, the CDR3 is TGTGCCAGCAGCTTGTTAACCGGGGAGCTGTTTTTT. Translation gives CASSLLTGELFF.

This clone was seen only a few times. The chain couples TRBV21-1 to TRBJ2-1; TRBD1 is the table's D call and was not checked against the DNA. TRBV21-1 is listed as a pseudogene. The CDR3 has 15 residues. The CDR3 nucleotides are TGTGCCAGCAGCACCCCAGGGTTAATCAACAATGAGCAGTTCTTC. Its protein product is CASSTPGLINNEQFF.

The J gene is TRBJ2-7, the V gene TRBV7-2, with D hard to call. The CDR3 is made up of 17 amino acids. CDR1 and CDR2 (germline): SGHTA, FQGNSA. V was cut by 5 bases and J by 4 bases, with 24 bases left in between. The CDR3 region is CASSQPYPLAARYEQYF. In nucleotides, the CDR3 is TGTGCCAGCAGCCAACCCTACCCTTTGGCAGCGAGATACGAGCAGTACTTC.

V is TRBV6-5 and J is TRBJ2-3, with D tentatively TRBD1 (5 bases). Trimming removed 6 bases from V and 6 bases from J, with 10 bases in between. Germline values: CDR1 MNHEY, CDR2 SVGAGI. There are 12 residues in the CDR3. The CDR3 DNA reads TGTGCCAGCAGCCCCAGGGCTGATACGCAGTATTTT. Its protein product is CASSPRADTQYF.

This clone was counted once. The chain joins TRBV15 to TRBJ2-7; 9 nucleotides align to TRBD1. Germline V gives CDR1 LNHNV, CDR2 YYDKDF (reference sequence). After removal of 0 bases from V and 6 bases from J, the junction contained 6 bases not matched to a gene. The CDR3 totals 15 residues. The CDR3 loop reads CATSREGQGAFEQYF. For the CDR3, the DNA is TGTGCCACCAGCAGAGAGGGACAGGGTGCCTTCGAGCAGTACTTC.

As DNA, the CDR3 is TGTGCCAGCAGCCAAGTCTCCGGGGAGCTGTTTTTT. This sequence encodes CASSQVSGELFF. The chain carries TRBV4-2 and TRBJ2-2; D not resolved. Trimming shortened V by 1 base and J by 6 bases, and 3 bases separated the two germline ends. The CDR3 spans 12 residues. The germline V gene encodes CDR1 LGHNA and CDR2 YNFKEQ.

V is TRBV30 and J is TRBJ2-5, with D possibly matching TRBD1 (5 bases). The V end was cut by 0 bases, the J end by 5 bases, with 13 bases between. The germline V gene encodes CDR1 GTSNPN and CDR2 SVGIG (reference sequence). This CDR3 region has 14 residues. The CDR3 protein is CAWSVQVLRETQYF. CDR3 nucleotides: TGTGCCTGGAGTGTACAGGTCCTGAGGGAGACCCAGTACTTC.

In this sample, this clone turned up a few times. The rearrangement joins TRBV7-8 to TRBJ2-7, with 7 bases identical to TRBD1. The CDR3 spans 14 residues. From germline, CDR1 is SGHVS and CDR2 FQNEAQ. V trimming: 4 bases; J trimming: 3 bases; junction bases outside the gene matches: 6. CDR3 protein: CASSSGTVGYEQYF. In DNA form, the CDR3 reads TGTGCCAGCAGCTCCGGGACAGTTGGCTACGAGCAGTACTTC.

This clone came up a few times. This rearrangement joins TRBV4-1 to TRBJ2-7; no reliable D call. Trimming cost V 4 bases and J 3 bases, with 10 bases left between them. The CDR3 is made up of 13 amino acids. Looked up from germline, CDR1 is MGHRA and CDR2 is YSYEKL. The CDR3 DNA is TGCGCCAGCAGCCGTGACTTCGGCTACGAGCAGTACTTC. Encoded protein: CASSRDFGYEQYF.

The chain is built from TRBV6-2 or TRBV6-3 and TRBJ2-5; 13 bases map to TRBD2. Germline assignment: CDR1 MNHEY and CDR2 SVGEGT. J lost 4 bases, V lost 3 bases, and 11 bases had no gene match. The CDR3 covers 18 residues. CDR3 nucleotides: TGTGCCAGCAGTTATTCGGGACTAGCGGGGAACCTTCGAGAGACCCAGTACTTC. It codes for CASSYSGLAGNLRETQYF.

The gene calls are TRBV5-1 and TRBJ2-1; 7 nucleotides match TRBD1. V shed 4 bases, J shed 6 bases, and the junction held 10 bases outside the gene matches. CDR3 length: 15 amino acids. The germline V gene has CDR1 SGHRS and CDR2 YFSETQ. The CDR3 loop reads CASSHTGESLNEQFF. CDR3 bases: TGCGCCAGCAGCCACACAGGGGAATCACTCAATGAGCAGTTCTTC.

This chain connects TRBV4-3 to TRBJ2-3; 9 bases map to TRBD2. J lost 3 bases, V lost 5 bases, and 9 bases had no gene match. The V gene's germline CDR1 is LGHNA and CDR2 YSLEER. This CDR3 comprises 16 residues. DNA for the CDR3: TGCGCCAGCAGCGCCCTGGCGGGGGGGCGAACAGATACGCAGTATTTT. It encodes CASSALAGGRTDTQYF.

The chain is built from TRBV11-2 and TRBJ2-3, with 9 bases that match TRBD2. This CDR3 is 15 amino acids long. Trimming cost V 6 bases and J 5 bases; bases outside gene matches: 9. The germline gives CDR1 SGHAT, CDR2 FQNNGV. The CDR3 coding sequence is TGTGCCAGCAGAGGGGGCGGGGGGGCCATAGATACGCAGTATTTT. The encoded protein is CASRGGGGAIDTQYF.

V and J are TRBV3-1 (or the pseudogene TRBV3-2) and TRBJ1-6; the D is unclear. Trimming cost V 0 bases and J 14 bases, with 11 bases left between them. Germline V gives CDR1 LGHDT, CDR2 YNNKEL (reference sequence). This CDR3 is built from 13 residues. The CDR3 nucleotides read TGTGCCAGCAGCCAAGAAACGTACTCGGCCCTCCACTTT. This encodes CASSQETYSALHF.

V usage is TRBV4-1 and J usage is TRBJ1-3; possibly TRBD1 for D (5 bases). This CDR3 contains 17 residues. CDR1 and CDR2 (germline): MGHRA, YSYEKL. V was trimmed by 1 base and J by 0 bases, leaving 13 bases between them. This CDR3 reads CASSQARGGTSGNTIYF. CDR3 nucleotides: TGCGCCAGCAGCCAAGCCCGCGGGGGTACCTCTGGAAACACCATATATTTT.

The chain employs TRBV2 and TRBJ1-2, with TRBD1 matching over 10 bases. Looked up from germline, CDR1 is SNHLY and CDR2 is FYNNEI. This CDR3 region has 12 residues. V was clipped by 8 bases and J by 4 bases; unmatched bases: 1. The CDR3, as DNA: TGTGCCAGCCGGGACAGGGGCTATGGCTACACCTTC. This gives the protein CASRDRGYGYTF. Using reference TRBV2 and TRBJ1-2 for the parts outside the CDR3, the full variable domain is EPEVTQTPSHQVTQMGQEVILRCVPISNHLYFYWYRQILGQKVEFLVSFYNNEISEKSEIFDDQFSVERPDGSNFTLKIRSTKLEDSAMYFCASRDRGYGYTFGSGTRLTVV.

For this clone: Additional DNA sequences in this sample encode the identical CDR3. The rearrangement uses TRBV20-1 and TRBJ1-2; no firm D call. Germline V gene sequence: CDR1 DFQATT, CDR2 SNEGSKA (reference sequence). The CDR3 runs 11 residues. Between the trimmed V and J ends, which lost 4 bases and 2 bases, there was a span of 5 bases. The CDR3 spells CSANQNYGYTF. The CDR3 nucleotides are TGCAGTGCTAACCAGAACTATGGCTACACCTTC.

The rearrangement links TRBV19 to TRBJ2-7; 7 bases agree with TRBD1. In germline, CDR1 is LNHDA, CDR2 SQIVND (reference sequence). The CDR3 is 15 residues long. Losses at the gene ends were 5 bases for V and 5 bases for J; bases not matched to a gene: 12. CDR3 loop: CASSSSTGSPDEQYF. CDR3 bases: TGTGCCAGTAGTTCGTCGACAGGGTCTCCCGACGAGCAGTACTTC.

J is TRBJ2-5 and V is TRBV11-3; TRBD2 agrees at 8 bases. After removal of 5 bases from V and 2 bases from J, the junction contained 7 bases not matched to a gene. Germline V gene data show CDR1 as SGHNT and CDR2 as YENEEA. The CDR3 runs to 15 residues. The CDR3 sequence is CASSPRTSPQETQYF. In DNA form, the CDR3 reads TGTGCCAGCAGCCCCCGGACTAGCCCTCAAGAGACCCAGTACTTC.

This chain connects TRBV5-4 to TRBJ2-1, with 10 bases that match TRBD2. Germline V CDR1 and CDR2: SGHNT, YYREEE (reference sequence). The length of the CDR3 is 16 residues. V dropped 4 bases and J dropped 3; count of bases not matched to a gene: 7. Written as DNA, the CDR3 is TGTGCCAGCAGCCGGGAACTAGCGGGGAACTACAATGAGCAGTTCTTC. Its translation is CASSRELAGNYNEQFF.

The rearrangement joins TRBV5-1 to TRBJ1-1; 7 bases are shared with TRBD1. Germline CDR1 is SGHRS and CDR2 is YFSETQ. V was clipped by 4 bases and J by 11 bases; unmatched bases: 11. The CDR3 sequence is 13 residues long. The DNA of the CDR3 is TGCGCCAGCAGCAGAGGAACTACAGGGGAGGCTTTCTTT. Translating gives CASSRGTTGEAFF.

The DNA of the CDR3 is TGTGCCAGCAGCTTGCTGGGACTAACGGCGGACGGGGAGCTGTTTTTT. Residues: CASSLLGLTADGELFF. The rearrangement uses TRBV5-8 and TRBJ2-2; 7 bases are shared with TRBD2. CDR3 length equals 16 residues. CDR1 and CDR2 from the germline V gene are SGHTS and YDEGEE. Trimming at V came to 1 base and at J to 7 bases, leaving 10 bases not matched to a gene.

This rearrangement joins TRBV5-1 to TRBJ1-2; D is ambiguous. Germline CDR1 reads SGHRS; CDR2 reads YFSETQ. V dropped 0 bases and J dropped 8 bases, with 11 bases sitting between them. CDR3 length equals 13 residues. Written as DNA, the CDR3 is TGCGCCAGCAGCTTGGCCGTCCGAGGCGGCTACACCTTC. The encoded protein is CASSLAVRGGYTF. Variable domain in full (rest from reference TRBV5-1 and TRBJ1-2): KAGVTQTPRYLIKTRGQQVTLSCSPISGHRSVSWYQQTPGQGLQFLFEYFSETQRNKGNFPGRFSGRQFSNSRSEMNVSTLELGDSALYLCASSLAVRGGYTFGSGTRLTVV.

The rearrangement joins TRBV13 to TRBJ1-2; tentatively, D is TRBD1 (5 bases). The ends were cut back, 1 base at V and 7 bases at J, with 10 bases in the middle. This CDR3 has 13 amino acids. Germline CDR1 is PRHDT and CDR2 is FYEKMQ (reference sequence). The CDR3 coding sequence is TGTGCCAGCAGCTTAGATCGGGGGTTTGGCTACACCTTC. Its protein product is CASSLDRGFGYTF.

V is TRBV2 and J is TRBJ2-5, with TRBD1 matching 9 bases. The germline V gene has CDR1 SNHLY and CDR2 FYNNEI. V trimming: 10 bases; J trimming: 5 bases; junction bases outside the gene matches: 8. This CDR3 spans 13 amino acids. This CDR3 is CATRWTGAETQYF. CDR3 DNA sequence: TGTGCCACCCGGTGGACAGGGGCGGAGACCCAGTACTTC.